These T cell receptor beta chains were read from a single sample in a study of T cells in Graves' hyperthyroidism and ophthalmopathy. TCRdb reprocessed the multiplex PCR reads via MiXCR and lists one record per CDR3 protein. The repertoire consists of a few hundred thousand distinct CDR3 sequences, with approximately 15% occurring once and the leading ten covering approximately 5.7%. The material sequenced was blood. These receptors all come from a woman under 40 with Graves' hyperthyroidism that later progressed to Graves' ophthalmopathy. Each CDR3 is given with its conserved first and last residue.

cdr3_aa: CASSTSPKGIGANVLTF
v_call: TRBV19

cdr3_aa: CSARGGGGDEQYF
v_call: TRBV20-1

cdr3_aa: CASSLARLDGYQETQYF
v_call: TRBV7-9

cdr3_aa: CASRLQDSDTQYF
v_call: TRBV5-1

cdr3_aa: CASSYSKGGSTDTQYF
v_call: TRBV6-5

cdr3_aa: CAITPGQDYGYTF
v_call: TRBV10-3

cdr3_aa: CASSRMKNTEAFF
v_call: TRBV3-1

cdr3_aa: CASSQAAGLAGTNTGELFF
v_call: TRBV3-1

cdr3_aa: CASSKSGTGANQPQHF
v_call: TRBV7-9

cdr3_aa: CASSLEGQEVSPLHF
v_call: TRBV9

cdr3_aa: CASTIDGPYEQYF
v_call: TRBV28

cdr3_aa: CATSDLRTGVGTGELFF
v_call: TRBV24-1

cdr3_aa: CASSDSGVIQPQHF
v_call: TRBV6-1

cdr3_aa: CASSLQRRETQYF
v_call: TRBV6-1

cdr3_aa: CASCRADNEKLFF
v_call: TRBV12-3/TRBV12-4

cdr3_aa: CASSSMVTAGTGELFF
v_call: TRBV12-3/TRBV12-4

cdr3_aa: CALAGETTYNEQFF
v_call: TRBV7-9